This entry lists 28 T cell receptor beta chains sequenced from one sample in a study of T cells after yellow fever vaccination. TCRdb reprocessed the 5' RACE reads via MiXCR and lists one record per CDR3 protein. The repertoire holds around 31,000 distinct CDR3 sequences, with about 10% as singletons. The sample in question was PBMCs, either bulk or a sorted T-cell subset (CD4+, CD8+, memory, or dextramer-sorted; not recorded which), obtained roughly 14 days after the first yellow fever vaccination. The receptor source for this set is a man younger than 35 who received the YFV17D yellow fever vaccine.

This clonotype was counted many times. This sequence joins TRBV7-2 and TRBJ2-1; D may be TRBD2 (6 bases). V lost 0 bases to trimming and J lost 3 bases, with 9 bases between them. This CDR3 has 15 amino acids. CDR1 is SGHTA, CDR2 FQGNSA, per germline. The DNA of the CDR3 is TGTGCCAGCAGCTTAGCGTGGGGGGTCTACAATGAGCAGTTCTTC. It specifies CASSLAWGVYNEQFF.

This rearrangement joins TRBV7-2 to TRBJ2-7; D not resolved. The CDR3 extends over 14 amino acids. V was clipped by 5 bases and J by 2 bases, with 13 bases between them. Germline loops: CDR1 SGHTA, CDR2 FQGNSA. This CDR3 is CASSLGIGAYEQYV. Here the CDR3 DNA reads TGTGCCAGCAGCCTAGGGATTGGGGCCTACGAGCAGTACGTC.

This clonotype was seen at least ten times. In nucleotides, the CDR3 is TGTGCCAGCAGTTTTGAAAGGGACACAGATACGCAGTATTTT. This codes for CASSFERDTDTQYF. This chain joins TRBV12-3 or TRBV12-4 and TRBJ2-3; D uncertain. The CDR3 spans 14 residues. The ends were cut back, 3 bases at V and 2 bases at J, with 9 bases in the middle.

This clonotype is labeled as medium-sized. The chain links TRBV7-2 to TRBJ2-2; no clear D. Germline V gene lookup returns CDR1 SGHTA and CDR2 FQGNSA. The CDR3 has 11 amino acids. The V and J ends lost 5 bases and 6 bases respectively, with 4 bases between them. The CDR3, as DNA: TGTGCCAGCAGCCTGGCCGGGGAGCTGTTTTTT. Translating gives CASSLAGELFF.

This clonotype was counted at least ten times. The chain employs TRBV6-2 or TRBV6-3 and TRBJ1-4, with D uncertain. Between the trimmed V and J ends, which lost 5 bases and 6 bases, there was a span of 7 bases. The CDR3 extends over 12 amino acids. Germline V gene data show CDR1 as MNHEY and CDR2 as SVGEGT. CDR3 residues: CASSPGDEKLFF. CDR3 in DNA: TGTGCCAGCAGTCCTGGGGATGAAAAACTGTTTTTT.

In nucleotides, the CDR3 is TGTGCCAGCAGCCCGGGACAGGGCAGCTCCTATAATTCACCCCTCCACTTT. Translated: CASSPGQGSSYNSPLHF. The rearrangement links TRBV6-2 or TRBV6-3 to TRBJ1-6, with 9 nucleotides matching TRBD1. CDR1 and CDR2 (germline): MNHEY, SVGEGT. The junction had 6 bases not matched to a gene; V was cut back by 6 bases and J by 0 bases. The CDR3 has 17 residues.

The table lists this clonotype with many counts. The chain has TRBV7-2 and TRBJ2-4, with 8 bases aligning to TRBD1. The CDR3 runs to 14 residues. The trim removed 3 bases at V and 5 bases at J, leaving 3 bases unmatched. Germline CDR1 reads SGHTA; CDR2 reads FQGNSA. CDR3 region: CASSLGRGQNIQYF. CDR3 sequence (DNA): TGTGCCAGCAGCTTGGGCAGGGGGCAAAACATTCAGTACTTC.

This clonotype was seen a handful of times. V is TRBV7-2 and J is TRBJ2-7; 7 nucleotides line up with TRBD2. Trimming cost V 5 bases and J 0 bases; bases outside gene matches: 10. The CDR3 runs to 16 residues. CDR1 and CDR2 from the germline V gene are SGHTA and FQGNSA. The CDR3 is CASSPRGGRGSYEQYF. The CDR3 DNA follows: TGTGCCAGCAGCCCCCGGGGAGGGAGGGGCTCCTACGAGCAGTACTTC.

This clonotype appeared many times. The chain combines TRBV27 with TRBJ1-1; the D is unclear. This CDR3 comprises 14 residues. Germline CDR1 and CDR2: MNHEY and SMNVEV (reference sequence). Trimming shortened V by 3 bases and J by 0 bases, and 8 bases separated the two germline ends. The CDR3 DNA sequence: TGTGCCAGCAGTTTGGAGGGAATGAACACTGAAGCTTTCTTT. It yields the protein CASSLEGMNTEAFF.

This clonotype was found many times. The rearrangement joins TRBV6-5 to TRBJ1-2; D gene uncertain. Germline CDR1 reads MNHEY; CDR2 reads SVGAGI. Deletions cut 0 bases from V and 4 bases from J, with 6 bases between. The length of the CDR3 is 13 residues. Here the CDR3 DNA reads TGTGCCAGCAGTTACTCGCTGGCCTATGGCTACACCTTC. Protein: CASSYSLAYGYTF.

Many counts were recorded for this clonotype. V and J are TRBV7-7 and TRBJ2-5; D remains unclear. The CDR3 has 15 residues. The V end was cut by 5 bases, the J end by 5 bases, with 18 bases between. Germline-derived CDR1 and CDR2 are SSHAT and FNYEAQ (reference sequence). CDR3 sequence: CASSQIRNSAETQYF. In DNA form, the CDR3 reads TGTGCCAGCAGCCAAATTAGGAATTCTGCCGAGACCCAGTACTTC.

This clonotype showed up many times. The V gene is TRBV7-6, the J gene TRBJ2-1; D perhaps matches TRBD2 (6 bases). The CDR3 length is 15 residues. Germline V lookup: CDR1 SGHVS, CDR2 FNYEAQ. Trimming cost V 4 bases and J 7 bases, with 17 bases left between them. The CDR3 here is CASSSRDSWRNEQFF. The DNA of the CDR3 is TGTGCCAGCAGCTCCCGGGACTCTTGGAGGAATGAGCAGTTCTTC.

This clonotype was seen repeatedly, ten times or more. The chain joins TRBV16 to TRBJ2-2; D uncertain. CDR3 length: 13 amino acids. Germline assignment: CDR1 KGHSY and CDR2 FQNENV. Trimming removed 0 bases from V and 2 bases from J, with 1 base in between. The CDR3 loop is CASSQSNTGELFF. CDR3 nucleotide sequence: TGTGCCAGCAGCCAATCCAACACCGGGGAGCTGTTTTTT.

The chain is built from TRBV12-3 or TRBV12-4 and TRBJ1-5; D unresolved. The V gene lost 11 bases and the J gene lost 3 bases, with 14 bases spanning the gap. This CDR3 has 13 residues. The CDR3 protein is CASEGVYNQPQHF. The CDR3 DNA sequence: TGTGCCTCGGAGGGCGTATACAATCAGCCCCAGCATTTT.

Ten or more counts support this clonotype. This sequence joins TRBV9 and TRBJ1-1, with a possible D match to TRBD1 (6 bases). The CDR3 runs to 13 residues. Germline lookup yields CDR1 SGDLS and CDR2 YYNGEE. V gave up 6 bases and J gave up 6 bases, with 15 bases separating them. The CDR3 loop reads CASKAGAGAEAFF. DNA of the CDR3: TGTGCCAGCAAGGCAGGGGCGGGGGCTGAAGCTTTCTTT.

As DNA, the CDR3 is TGTGCCAGCAGCTCCTCTATGGGGGCCGTGGCTTTCTTT. Protein: CASSSSMGAVAFF. V gene TRBV7-7 combines with J gene TRBJ1-1; perhaps TRBD1 as D (6 bases). Germline CDR1 is SSHAT and CDR2 is FNYEAQ (reference sequence). Trimming pared 4 bases from V and 11 bases from J, leaving 17 bases between. This CDR3 region has 13 residues.

This clonotype was detected ten times or more. The chain is built from TRBV4-3 and TRBJ1-6; maybe TRBD1 (5 bases). Trimming stripped 0 bases from V and 11 bases from J, with 17 bases between. The germline CDR1 and CDR2 sequences are LGHNA and YSLEER. The CDR3 runs to 16 residues. The CDR3 nucleotides read TGCGCCAGCAGCCAAGATGAATTGGGGGGAGGGGCACCCCTCCACTTT. Amino acids: CASSQDELGGGAPLHF.

This clonotype was observed at least ten times. The chain links TRBV28 to TRBJ1-1; 9 positions match TRBD1. The CDR3 consists of 15 residues. V lost 3 bases to trimming and J lost 10 bases; unmatched junction nucleotides: 12. Germline-derived CDR1 and CDR2 are MDHEN and SYDVKM. This chain's CDR3 is CASSFGTGTGVRAFF. The CDR3 nucleotides are TGTGCCAGCAGTTTTGGGACAGGGACGGGCGTGCGAGCTTTCTTT.

This clonotype was seen only once. This may be a read error: a much more frequent sequence differs by one nucleotide. The chain employs TRBV6-2 or TRBV6-3 and TRBJ2-1; D not certain. The CDR3 has 11 amino acids. The ends were cut back, 7 bases at V and 9 bases at J, with 10 bases in the middle. Germline V gene sequence: CDR1 MNHEY, CDR2 SVGEGT. CDR3 residues: CASKKLSEQFF. The CDR3 DNA reads as TGTGCCAGCAAGAAACTGAGTGAGCAGTTCTTC.

The chain is built from TRBV24-1 and TRBJ1-5; no firm D call. The CDR3 has 17 residues. Germline V gene lookup returns CDR1 KGHDR and CDR2 SFDVKD. V gave up 0 bases and J gave up 3 bases, with 14 bases separating them. The CDR3: CATSDLLGRSYNQPQHF. In nucleotides, the CDR3 is TGTGCCACCAGTGATTTGCTAGGGCGGTCTTACAATCAGCCCCAGCATTTT.

Concerning this clonotype: Possible read error: a much larger clone is one base away. Here the CDR3 reads CSVSRGMGTDTQYF. The CDR3, as DNA: TGCAGCGTTTCAAGGGGGATGGGCACAGATACGCAGTATTTT. The V gene is TRBV29-1, the J gene TRBJ2-3; D perhaps matches TRBD1 (6 bases). There are 14 residues in the CDR3. Germline V gives CDR1 SQVTM, CDR2 ANQGSEA. V lost 5 bases, J lost 1 base, and 13 bases lay in between.

This clonotype was detected ten times or more. This sequence joins TRBV7-9 and TRBJ1-1; D gene unclear. The CDR3 consists of 14 residues. V was trimmed by 5 bases and J by 4 bases, leaving 14 bases between them. Germline V CDR1 and CDR2: SEHNR, FQNEAQ (reference sequence). The CDR3 nucleotides read TGTGCCAGCAGCATTAGGTGGGCGGTCACTGAAGCTTTCTTT. Translation: CASSIRWAVTEAFF.

This clonotype was seen repeatedly, ten times or more. The rearrangement links TRBV14 to TRBJ2-7, with 10 bases lining up with TRBD1. V lost 2 bases and J lost 2; bases outside the gene matches: 3. The germline gives CDR1 SGHDN, CDR2 FVKESK. The CDR3 totals 15 residues. The CDR3 DNA reads TGTGCCAGCAGCCAACTAGGACAGGGGGCCTACGAGCAGTACTTC. It encodes CASSQLGQGAYEQYF.

The table lists this clonotype with many counts. CDR3 amino acids: CASSYHERTGQPQHF. In DNA, the CDR3 is TGTGCCAGCAGTTACCACGAACGGACAGGACAGCCCCAGCATTTT. This chain connects TRBV6-2 or TRBV6-3 to TRBJ1-5, with 7 bases lining up with TRBD1. Losses at the gene ends were 2 bases for V and 7 bases for J; bases not matched to a gene: 8. Germline V gives CDR1 MNHEY, CDR2 SVGEGT. The CDR3 is 15 residues long.

This clonotype was observed many times. The V and J genes are TRBV5-1 and TRBJ2-4; D remains ambiguous. The CDR3 runs to 16 residues. Deletions cut 3 bases from V and 9 bases from J, with 22 bases between. Germline V gene sequence: CDR1 SGHRS, CDR2 YFSETQ. CDR3 in amino acids: CASSSGPAHEQLIQYF. The CDR3 DNA reads TGCGCCAGCAGCTCTGGACCGGCCCATGAGCAACTCATTCAGTACTTC.

At least ten counts were recorded for this clonotype. The rearrangement links TRBV7-2 to TRBJ2-1; 7 nucleotides agree with TRBD1. The V gene's germline CDR1 is SGHTA and CDR2 FQGNSA. The CDR3 sequence is 14 residues long. Trimming cost V 4 bases and J 7 bases; bases outside gene matches: 7. DNA of the CDR3: TGTGCCAGCAGCTACCGGACAGGCGAGAATGAGCAGTTCTTC. Translating it yields CASSYRTGENEQFF. Full variable domain (missing parts from reference TRBV7-2 and TRBJ2-1): GAGVSQSPSNKVTEKGKDVELRCDPISGHTALYWYRQSLGQGLEFLIYFQGNSAPDKSGLPSDRFSAERTGGSVSTLTIQRTQQEDSAVYLCASSYRTGENEQFFGPGTRLTVL.

Remarks on this clonotype: It may be a read error: a sequence one base away is much more abundant. CDR3 sequence reads: CASSLMRTEAFF. In nucleotides, the CDR3 is TGTGCCAGCAGTTTAATGAGGACTGAAGCTTTCTTT. V usage is TRBV12-3 or TRBV12-4 and J usage is TRBJ1-1; D remains unclear. Trimming shortened V by 2 bases and J by 5 bases, and 6 bases separated the two germline ends. CDR3 length: 12 amino acids.

This clonotype occurred many times. The chain couples TRBV7-2 to TRBJ2-3; D unclear. Germline values: CDR1 SGHTA, CDR2 FQGNSA. The CDR3 sequence is 12 residues long. V gave up 5 bases and J gave up 4 bases, with 7 bases separating them. Written as DNA, the CDR3 is TGTGCCAGCAGCCCCTACGCAGATACGCAGTATTTT. Protein sequence: CASSPYADTQYF.